Below are 19 T cell receptor beta chains sequenced from a single sample in a study of shared clonotypes between healthy human individuals. Method: immunoSEQ multiplex PCR; TCRdb's copy keeps in-frame clones and lacks some. The sample shows 2 million to 2.5 million clones, approximately 95% of them seen only once. Source material: naive CD4+ T cells sorted from blood. Subset denoted: CD45RA+ positively selected. The receptor source for this set is a man younger than 35 in good health.

This chain uses TRBV7-2 with TRBJ2-3; the match to TRBD2 covers 9 bases. J was trimmed by 6 bases and V by 8 bases; bases with no gene match: 12. The CDR3 length is 15 residues. Germline V gene sequence: CDR1 SGHTA, CDR2 FQGNSA. DNA for the CDR3: TGTGCCAGCGCTCGGGGCGGGAGGGCCGCGGATACGCAGTATTTT. Its protein is CASARGGRAADTQYF.

This clone was observed a few times. The chain joins TRBV19 to TRBJ1-6, with TRBD1 matching 8 bases. The J segment lost 5 bases and the V segment lost 5 bases, leaving 8 bases of the junction unmatched. Germline assignment: CDR1 LNHDA and CDR2 SQIVND (reference sequence). This CDR3 comprises 16 residues. The DNA for the CDR3 is TGTGCCAGTAGTCAGGGGGCGTCAATCCATAATTCACCCCTCCACTTT. This encodes CASSQGASIHNSPLHF. Full variable domain (rest looked up from reference TRBV19 and TRBJ1-6): DGGITQSPKYLFRKEGQNVTLSCEQNLNHDAMYWYRQDPGQGLRLIYYSQIVNDFQKGDIAEGYSVSREKKESFPLTVTSAQKNPTAFYLCASSQGASIHNSPLHFGNGTRLTVT.

The chain links TRBV5-4 to TRBJ2-3; 10 bases are a match to TRBD2. The V and J ends lost 2 bases and 0 bases, in that order; junction bases with no gene match: 12. The germline V gene encodes CDR1 SGHNT and CDR2 YYREEE (reference sequence). The CDR3 spans 19 residues. The chain's CDR3 is CASSLGTSGGARSTDTQYF. CDR3 DNA: TGTGCCAGCAGCTTAGGGACAAGCGGGGGGGCCCGAAGCACAGATACGCAGTATTTT.

The rearrangement links TRBV19 to TRBJ1-5; 8 nucleotides agree with TRBD1. Germline trimming cut 5 bases from V and 6 bases from J; bases unmatched to any gene: 6. Germline V gives CDR1 LNHDA, CDR2 SQIVND (reference sequence). The CDR3 has 14 amino acids. CDR3 sequence: CASSPRQGPQPQHF. In DNA, the CDR3 is TGTGCCAGTAGTCCGCGACAGGGGCCTCAGCCCCAGCATTTT.

This clone was seen ten or more times. V usage is TRBV5-5 and J usage is TRBJ1-2; TRBD1 agrees at 11 bases. The CDR3 covers 14 residues. J was trimmed by 12 bases and V by 4 bases; bases with no gene match: 11. Germline CDR1 and CDR2: SGHKS and YYEKEE (reference sequence). The CDR3 here is CASSAEDRGRGDTF. The CDR3 DNA follows: TGTGCCAGCAGCGCCGAGGACAGGGGGCGCGGGGACACCTTC.

This clone appeared once. The chain couples TRBV5-1 to TRBJ2-3, with TRBD2 matching over 8 bases. The germline gives CDR1 SGHRS, CDR2 YFSETQ. V dropped 0 bases and J dropped 0; count of bases not matched to a gene: 6. The CDR3 is 17 residues long. The CDR3 nucleotides read TGCGCCAGCAGCTTGGTTTTAGCGGGATCTAGCACAGATACGCAGTATTTT. Residues: CASSLVLAGSSTDTQYF.

The gene calls are TRBV10-3 and TRBJ1-1, with 8 bases matching TRBD1. V lost 5 bases and J lost 2; bases outside the gene matches: 4. Germline-derived CDR1 and CDR2 are ENHRY and SYGVKD. CDR3 length: 14 amino acids. CDR3: CAISQDRANTEAFF. CDR3 coding DNA: TGTGCCATCAGTCAGGACAGGGCCAACACTGAAGCTTTCTTT.

The V call is TRBV29-1, the J call TRBJ1-5; tentative D call: TRBD1 (5 bases). The length of the CDR3 is 15 residues. V lost 4 bases and J lost 1, with 14 bases in between. Germline loops: CDR1 SQVTM, CDR2 ANQGSEA. The CDR3 DNA is TGCAGCGTTGGTTATTCGGCAGGGAGCAATCAGCCCCAGCATTTT. It encodes CSVGYSAGSNQPQHF.

The rearrangement links TRBV5-1 to TRBJ2-7, with TRBD1 matching over 12 bases. The CDR3 has 15 residues. The V gene end was trimmed by 4 bases and the J gene end by 5 bases; junction bases not matched to a gene: 7. CDR1 is SGHRS and CDR2 is YFSETQ in the germline V gene. Written as DNA, the CDR3 is TGCGCCAGCAGCCCCGCCGGGACAGGGGGCAACGAGCAGTACTTC. Residues: CASSPAGTGGNEQYF.

The J gene is TRBJ2-3, the V gene TRBV11-2; TRBD1 aligns across 7 bases. The V gene's germline CDR1 is SGHAT and CDR2 FQNNGV. V shed 4 bases, J shed 4 bases, and the junction held 5 bases outside the gene matches. The CDR3 length is 14 residues. CDR3 loop: CASSYRQGSDTQYF. The CDR3 DNA is TGTGCCAGCAGCTACAGACAGGGTTCAGATACGCAGTATTTT.

On this clone: Other nucleotide sequences from this sample produce the same CDR3. The chain couples TRBV6-1 to TRBJ2-7; D is uncertain. The germline gives CDR1 MNHNS, CDR2 SASEGT. The V gene lost 5 bases and the J gene lost 3 bases, with 2 bases spanning the gap. This CDR3 has 10 amino acids. CDR3 protein: CASSNYEQYF. CDR3 nucleotides: TGTGCCAGCAGTAACTACGAGCAGTACTTC.

This clone was detected only once. The CDR3 loop is CASSLSHFSNEQYF. In nucleotides, the CDR3 is TGTGCCAGCAGCTTGAGCCATTTTTCCAACGAGCAGTACTTC. This rearrangement joins TRBV5-5 to TRBJ2-7; D gene uncertain. The germline CDR1 and CDR2 sequences are SGHKS and YYEKEE (reference sequence). CDR3 length: 14 residues. V lost 1 base to trimming and J lost 5 bases, with 13 bases between them.

V and J are TRBV2 and TRBJ2-7; D is perhaps TRBD2 (6 bases). This CDR3 region has 13 residues. V lost 3 bases and J lost 3, with 9 bases in between. Germline CDR1 SNHLY, CDR2 FYNNEI. The chain's CDR3 is CASSDGGIYEQYF. The CDR3 bases are TGTGCCAGCAGTGATGGAGGGATCTACGAGCAGTACTTC.

The rearrangement joins TRBV6-1 to TRBJ1-2; D is unclear. Germline CDR1 and CDR2: MNHNS and SASEGT. This CDR3 region has 12 residues. Trimming took 4 bases from V and 6 from J, leaving 9 bases between them. The CDR3 spells CASSATPNGYTF. CDR3 bases: TGTGCCAGCAGTGCCACCCCCAATGGCTACACCTTC.

This clone has a single count. The chain joins TRBV6-5 to TRBJ2-5; D perhaps matches TRBD2 (5 bases). Looked up from germline, CDR1 is MNHEY and CDR2 is SVGAGI. CDR3 length: 13 amino acids. V dropped 7 bases and J dropped 4 bases, with 13 bases sitting between them. CDR3 DNA sequence: TGTGCCAGCAAGCCCGTAGGAGGAGAGACCCAGTACTTC. It codes for CASKPVGGETQYF.

This clone was recorded once. This chain uses TRBV18 with TRBJ1-2; D remains ambiguous. This CDR3 spans 12 amino acids. CDR1 and CDR2 (germline): KGHSH, LQKENI. Trimming took 5 bases from V and 6 from J, leaving 10 bases between them. This CDR3 reads CASSSPPHGYTF. The CDR3 DNA reads TGTGCCAGCTCAAGCCCGCCTCATGGCTACACCTTC. The variable domain in full, completed from reference TRBV18 and TRBJ1-2, reads NAGVMQNPRHLVRRRGQEARLRCSPMKGHSHVYWYRQLPEEGLKFMVYLQKENIIDESGMPKERFSAEFPKEGPSILRIQQVVRGDSAAYFCASSSPPHGYTFGSGTRLTVV.

V is TRBV30 and J is TRBJ2-5; no clear D. The germline gives CDR1 GTSNPN, CDR2 SVGIG (reference sequence). The CDR3 has 13 residues. Trimming removed 1 base at V and 1 base at J, with 7 bases between. The CDR3 region has the DNA TGTGCCTGGAGTGGGTCTTTCCAAGAGACCCAGTACTTC. Its translation: CAWSGSFQETQYF.

This chain links TRBV28 with TRBJ2-7, with 7 positions matching TRBD1. This CDR3 region has 15 residues. Germline V lookup: CDR1 MDHEN, CDR2 SYDVKM. V was clipped by 7 bases and J by 2 bases; unmatched bases: 11. The CDR3 region is CASTSTGVGTYEQYF. The CDR3 coding sequence is TGTGCCAGCACGTCTACAGGGGTGGGGACCTACGAGCAGTACTTC.

CDR3 amino acids: CASSVGGTLSSPEAFF. CDR3 sequence (DNA): TGTGCCAGCAGCGTAGGGGGGACACTCTCTAGTCCTGAAGCTTTCTTT. The rearrangement joins TRBV9 to TRBJ1-1, with D maybe TRBD1 (6 bases). The CDR3 loop spans 16 amino acids. Looked up from germline, CDR1 is SGDLS and CDR2 is YYNGEE. The germline V and J ends were trimmed by 0 bases and 6 bases, with 18 bases remaining between them.